A single sample is the source of the 18 T cell receptor beta chains below, sequenced in a study of cytomegalovirus exposure and HLA in healthy donors. Method: immunoSEQ multiplex PCR; TCRdb's copy keeps in-frame clones and lacks some. The data show 200,000 to 250,000 clones, 75% to 95% seen once. Material: PBMCs. Receptors originate from a woman younger than 30 in good health and CMV-seronegative.

The V and J genes are TRBV5-1 and TRBJ2-3; 12 nucleotides align to TRBD2. Germline CDR1 and CDR2: SGHRS and YFSETQ. V lost 4 bases to trimming and J lost 6 bases; unmatched junction nucleotides: 15. This CDR3 has 18 residues. The CDR3 DNA is TGCGCCAGCAGCGCCCGCCGACTAGCGGGAGCGACGTCGGATACGCAGTATTTT. Translating it yields CASSARRLAGATSDTQYF.

V usage is TRBV30 and J usage is TRBJ2-2; D is possibly TRBD1 (5 bases). The germline V gene encodes CDR1 GTSNPN and CDR2 SVGIG (reference sequence). V gave up 2 bases and J gave up 9 bases, with 10 bases separating them. This CDR3 is 12 amino acids long. In DNA, the CDR3 is TGTGCCTGGAGTTTTAGGGGCCGGGAGCTGTTTTTT. Amino acid sequence: CAWSFRGRELFF.

The CDR3 DNA sequence: TGCGCCAGCAGAAAAGGACAGGGCGCCTCTGGGGCCAACGTCCTGACTTTC. This translates into CASRKGQGASGANVLTF. The chain links TRBV5-1 to TRBJ2-6; 8 nucleotides line up with TRBD1. Germline V lookup: CDR1 SGHRS, CDR2 YFSETQ. Trimming took 5 bases from V and 0 from J; bases not matched to a gene: 7. CDR3 length: 17 amino acids.

The gene calls are TRBV7-9 and TRBJ1-4, with D perhaps matching TRBD1 (5 bases). This CDR3 comprises 14 residues. Germline V CDR1 and CDR2: SEHNR, FQNEAQ (reference sequence). Trimming stripped 4 bases from V and 6 bases from J, with 12 bases between. CDR3: CASSSRGGDEKLFF. The CDR3 coding sequence is TGTGCCAGCAGCTCCCGGGGCGGGGATGAAAAACTGTTTTTT.

The table lists this clone with a count of one. The chain couples TRBV6-1 to TRBJ2-2; D is undetermined. The germline V gene encodes CDR1 MNHNS and CDR2 SASEGT. This CDR3 contains 17 residues. The V and J ends lost 2 bases and 0 bases respectively, with 13 bases between them. The CDR3 region is CASSEYYMTANTGELFF. The DNA for the CDR3 is TGTGCCAGCAGTGAATACTATATGACCGCGAACACCGGGGAGCTGTTTTTT.

This sequence joins TRBV9 and TRBJ2-1; perhaps TRBD1 as D (6 bases). Germline V gene lookup returns CDR1 SGDLS and CDR2 YYNGEE. This CDR3 spans 15 amino acids. Trimming pared 2 bases from V and 5 bases from J, leaving 14 bases between. CDR3 residues: CASSVQGTLDNEQFF. The CDR3 nucleotides are TGTGCCAGCAGCGTGCAGGGGACCCTCGACAATGAGCAGTTCTTC.

This CDR3 is CASSYIQVTTEAFF. CDR3 bases: TGTGCCAGCAGTTATATTCAGGTGACCACTGAAGCTTTCTTT. This chain connects TRBV6-5 to TRBJ1-1; unclear D gene. The V end lost 3 bases, the J end lost 4 bases, and 12 bases lay between the germline ends. Germline CDR1 reads MNHEY; CDR2 reads SVGAGI. The CDR3 sequence is 14 residues long.

In DNA form, the CDR3 reads TGTGCCAGCATAGAAGACAGGAACTACGAGCAGTACTTC. As protein: CASIEDRNYEQYF. This rearrangement joins TRBV2 to TRBJ2-7, with D perhaps matching TRBD1 (6 bases). This CDR3 is built from 13 residues. Trimming took off 7 bases at V and 3 bases at J, with 13 bases between the two ends. CDR1 is SNHLY, CDR2 FYNNEI, per germline.

This chain links TRBV9 with TRBJ2-1; maybe TRBD2 (5 bases). Looked up from germline, CDR1 is SGDLS and CDR2 is YYNGEE. The CDR3 is made up of 14 amino acids. V was clipped by 0 bases and J by 8 bases, with 12 bases between them. CDR3 amino acids: CASSVGGSGYEQFF. For the CDR3, the DNA is TGTGCCAGCAGCGTAGGAGGGAGTGGGTATGAGCAGTTCTTC.

This clone showed up just once. V is TRBV11-2 and J is TRBJ1-2, with 8 bases aligning to TRBD1. CDR1 SGHAT and CDR2 FQNNGV come from the germline V gene. J lost 2 bases, V lost 2 bases, and 10 bases had no gene match. The CDR3 runs 17 residues. CDR3 protein: CASSLWSRAGGNYGYTF. The CDR3 nucleotides read TGTGCCAGCAGCTTATGGTCAAGGGCAGGGGGCAACTATGGCTACACCTTC.

The chain joins TRBV5-1 to TRBJ2-7; weak D call: TRBD1 (7 bases). Per germline, CDR1 SGHRS and CDR2 YFSETQ. V lost 3 bases to trimming and J lost 5 bases, with 12 bases between them. This CDR3 is 13 amino acids long. Here the CDR3 DNA reads TGCGCCAGCAGCTGGGGGGACAGCCACGAGCAGTACTTC. This translates into CASSWGDSHEQYF.

The gene calls are TRBV4-1 and TRBJ1-5; D remains ambiguous. The CDR3 loop spans 13 amino acids. The germline V gene has CDR1 MGHRA and CDR2 YSYEKL. V dropped 2 bases and J dropped 4 bases, with 6 bases sitting between them. The CDR3 here is CASSQTGNQPQHF. CDR3 nucleotides: TGCGCCAGCAGCCAAACGGGGAATCAGCCCCAGCATTTT.

CDR3 sequence reads: CASSWTVAGRFGEQYF. In DNA form, the CDR3 reads TGTGCCAGCAGTTGGACCGTCGCGGGCCGCTTCGGCGAGCAGTACTTC. J is TRBJ2-7 and V is TRBV6-5, with a possible D match to TRBD2 (5 bases). V lost 4 bases and J lost 6, with 22 bases in between. The CDR3 length is 16 residues. The V gene's germline CDR1 is MNHEY and CDR2 SVGAGI.

This clone was recorded once. This chain joins TRBV29-1 and TRBJ2-7, with 11 bases aligning to TRBD2. V gave up 7 bases and J gave up 2 bases; unmatched junction bases: 4. Germline V gene lookup returns CDR1 SQVTM and CDR2 ANQGSEA. The CDR3 covers 13 residues. The CDR3 spells CSAGTSGAYEQYF. In nucleotides, the CDR3 is TGCAGCGCGGGGACTAGCGGAGCCTACGAGCAGTACTTC.

The chain employs TRBV19 and TRBJ1-1; D might be TRBD1 (5 bases). The germline V gene encodes CDR1 LNHDA and CDR2 SQIVND (reference sequence). Trimming removed 9 bases from V and 0 bases from J, with 14 bases in between. The CDR3 spans 14 residues. The CDR3, as DNA: TGTGCCAGCTTACCGACAGTATTGAACACTGAAGCTTTCTTT. Encoded protein: CASLPTVLNTEAFF.

The chain joins TRBV5-1 to TRBJ2-6; 7 bases are a match to TRBD1. After removal of 0 bases from V and 0 bases from J, the junction contained 9 bases not matched to a gene. The CDR3 runs to 19 residues. Per the germline V gene, CDR1 is SGHRS and CDR2 is YFSETQ. CDR3 residues: CASSLAFRTGSSGANVLTF. CDR3 bases: TGCGCCAGCAGCTTGGCATTCCGGACAGGCTCCTCTGGGGCCAACGTCCTGACTTTC.

CDR3 region: CASSVLGTENTGELFF. For the CDR3, the DNA is TGTGCCAGCTCAGTCCTGGGGACAGAGAACACCGGGGAGCTGTTTTTT. V usage is TRBV18 and J usage is TRBJ2-2, with 7 bases that match TRBD1. From germline, CDR1 is KGHSH and CDR2 LQKENI. After removal of 5 bases from V and 1 base from J, the junction contained 7 bases not matched to a gene. The CDR3 length is 16 residues.

The chain employs TRBV6-5 and TRBJ1-2, with 7 bases aligning to TRBD1. Germline lookup yields CDR1 MNHEY and CDR2 SVGAGI. There are 12 residues in the CDR3. Trimming cost V 2 bases and J 8 bases; bases outside gene matches: 2. The CDR3 region is CASSYRGQGYTF. The CDR3 DNA follows: TGTGCCAGCAGTTACAGGGGGCAAGGCTACACCTTC.